These T cell receptor beta chains were read from a single sample in a study of beta chain features in type 1 diabetes. Method: immunoSEQ multiplex PCR; TCRdb's copy keeps in-frame clones and lacks some. The sample lists over 150,000 clones, about 9.3% occurring once. The sample taken for sequencing was central memory CD4+ T cells from blood. The receptors derive from a young man with type 1 diabetes. Each CDR3 is given with its conserved first and last residue. A D gene is named only where the DNA matches it firmly. The listing skips clone size in some rows; elsewhere it reads once, few, many or a size class.

v_call	j_call	clone_size	d_call	cdr3_aa	cdr3_nt
TRBV28	TRBJ1-2	few	.	CASSPTSGGYGYTF	TGTGCCAGCAGTCCCACCTCGGGAGGGTATGGCTACACCTTC
TRBV14	TRBJ1-1	.	TRBD1	CASRPTGTGVSEAFF	TGTGCCAGCAGACCCACCGGGACAGGAGTCTCTGAAGCTTTCTTT
TRBV9	TRBJ2-7	.	TRBD2	CASSAGLAGDYEQYF	TGTGCCAGCAGCGCCGGACTAGCGGGAGATTACGAGCAGTACTTC
TRBV5-1	TRBJ1-1	.	.	CASSLAGEGDTEAFF	TGCGCCAGCAGCTTGGCTGGGGAGGGGGACACTGAAGCTTTCTTT
TRBV7-2	TRBJ2-7	few	.	CASSLAVGYEQYF	TGTGCCAGCAGCTTAGCGGTCGGTTACGAGCAGTACTTC
TRBV5-1	TRBJ2-4	.	TRBD1	CASSFGQGSVNIQYF	TGCGCCAGCAGCTTCGGACAGGGGTCGGTAAACATTCAGTACTTC
TRBV19	TRBJ1-1	few	TRBD1	CASRRTGGGTEAFF	TGTGCCAGCCGACGGACAGGGGGCGGCACTGAAGCTTTCTTT
TRBV7-2	TRBJ1-1	.	.	CASSLEGGAMEGSF	TGTGCCAGCAGCTTAGAAGGGGGGGCGATGGAGGGTAGCTTT
TRBV14	TRBJ1-2	.	.	CASSQTVDGYTF	TGTGCCAGCAGCCAGACAGTAGATGGCTACACCTTC
TRBV30	TRBJ2-1	.	.	CAWRRRDSLSNEQFF	TGTGCCTGGAGACGCCGGGACTCCTTGAGCAATGAGCAGTTCTTC
TRBV7-2	TRBJ1-5	few	TRBD1	CASSFTGVGPRHF	TGTGCCAGCAGCTTTACAGGGGTGGGCCCAAGACATTTT
TRBV7-8	TRBJ2-3	.	TRBD1	CASSLQGTLGDTQYF	TGTGCCAGCAGCCTACAGGGGACCCTAGGGGATACGCAGTATTTT
TRBV18	TRBJ1-5	.	TRBD1	CASSLDRDQPQHF	TGTGCCAGCTCACTGGACAGGGATCAGCCCCAGCATTTT
TRBV7-2	TRBJ2-1	.	.	CASSLLAARPSDEQFF	TGTGCCAGCAGCTTATTAGCGGCTCGTCCTTCGGATGAGCAGTTCTTC
TRBV7-2	TRBJ1-3	few	.	CASSLTGSGNTIYF	TGTGCCAGCAGCTTAACAGGGTCTGGAAACACCATATATTTT
TRBV7-9	TRBJ2-3	few	.	CASSLVGGSTDTQYF	TGTGCCAGCAGCTTAGTTGGGGGGAGCACAGATACGCAGTATTTT